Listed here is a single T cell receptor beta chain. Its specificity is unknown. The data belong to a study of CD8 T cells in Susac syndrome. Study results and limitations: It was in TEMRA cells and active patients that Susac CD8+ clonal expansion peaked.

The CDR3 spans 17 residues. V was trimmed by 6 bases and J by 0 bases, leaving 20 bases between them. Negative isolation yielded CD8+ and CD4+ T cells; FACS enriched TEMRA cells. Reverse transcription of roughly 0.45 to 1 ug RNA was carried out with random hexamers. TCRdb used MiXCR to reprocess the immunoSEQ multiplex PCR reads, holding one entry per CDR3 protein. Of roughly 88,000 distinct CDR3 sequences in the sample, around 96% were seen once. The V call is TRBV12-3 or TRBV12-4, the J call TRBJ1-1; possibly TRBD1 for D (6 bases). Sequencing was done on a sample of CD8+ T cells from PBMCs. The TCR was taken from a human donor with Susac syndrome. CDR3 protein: CASRRRWAGDVNTEAFF. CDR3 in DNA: TGTGCCAGCAGACGGAGGTGGGCAGGGGATGTGAACACTGAAGCTTTCTTT.